The source of this T cell receptor beta chain is a study of blood T cells in healthy people across ages. Study results and caveats: Per million T cells, the diversity of TCR beta decreased roughly linearly as age advanced. Long-lived donors carried more naive CD4+ cells and greater diversity than aged donors.

CDR1 is SGHTA and CDR2 is FQGNSA in the germline V gene. The V end lost 3 bases, the J end lost 10 bases, and 11 bases lay between the germline ends. The CDR3 length is 12 residues. With respect to this clonotype: Its antigen is undetermined.

A second PCR, run for about 7 to 11 cycles, used a sample-barcoded 5' primer plus a J-beta primer mix. MiXCR, applied by TCRdb to the 5' RACE reads, yields one record per CDR3 protein. The table includes 500,000 to 700,000 distinct CDR3 sequences, about 28% detected once. Every donor provided approximately 10 milliliters of peripheral blood. Each sample gave at least 6 million isolated PBMCs. The chain recombines TRBV7-2 with TRBJ2-3; no clear D gene. Sequenced sample: blood. The clonotype originates from a woman of 80 years or more in good health. CDR3 nucleotide sequence: TGTGCCAGCAGCTTTGACCCCCAGGCGCAGTATTTT. Protein: CASSFDPQAQYF.